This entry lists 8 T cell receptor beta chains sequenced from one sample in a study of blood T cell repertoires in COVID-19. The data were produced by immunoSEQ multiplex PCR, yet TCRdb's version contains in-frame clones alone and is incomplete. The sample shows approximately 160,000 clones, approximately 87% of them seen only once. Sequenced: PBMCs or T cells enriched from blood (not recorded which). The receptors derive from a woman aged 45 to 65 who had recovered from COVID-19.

The CDR3 is CASSLAGQGEETQYF. The CDR3 coding sequence is TGTGCCAGCAGCTTGGCCGGACAAGGCGAAGAGACCCAGTACTTC. The chain is built from TRBV7-2 and TRBJ2-5; possible D gene TRBD1, 5 bases. Trimming left V 3 bases short and J 3 bases short, with 14 bases between. The CDR3 has 15 amino acids. Germline V gene data show CDR1 as SGHTA and CDR2 as FQGNSA. The full variable domain, completed using reference TRBV7-2 and TRBJ2-5, is GAGVSQSPSNKVTEKGKDVELRCDPISGHTALYWYRQSLGQGLEFLIYFQGNSAPDKSGLPSDRFSAERTGGSVSTLTIQRTQQEDSAVYLCASSLAGQGEETQYFGPGTRLLVL.

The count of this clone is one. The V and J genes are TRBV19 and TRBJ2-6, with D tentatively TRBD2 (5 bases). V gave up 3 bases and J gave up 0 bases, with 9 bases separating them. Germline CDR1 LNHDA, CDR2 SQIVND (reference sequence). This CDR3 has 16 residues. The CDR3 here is CASSIFRGSGANVLTF. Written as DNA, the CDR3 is TGTGCCAGTAGTATTTTCCGGGGCTCTGGGGCCAACGTCCTGACTTTC.

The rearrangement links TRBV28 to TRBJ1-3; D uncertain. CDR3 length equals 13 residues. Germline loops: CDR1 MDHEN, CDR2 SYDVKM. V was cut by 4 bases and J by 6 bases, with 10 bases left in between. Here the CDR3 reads CASSSHSVNTIYF. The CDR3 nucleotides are TGTGCCAGCAGTTCCCACTCCGTAAACACCATATATTTT.

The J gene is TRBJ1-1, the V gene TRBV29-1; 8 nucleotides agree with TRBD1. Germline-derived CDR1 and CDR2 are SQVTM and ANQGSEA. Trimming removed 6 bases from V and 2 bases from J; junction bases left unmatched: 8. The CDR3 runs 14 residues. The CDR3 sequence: CSVEPGQENTEAFF. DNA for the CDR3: TGCAGCGTCGAGCCGGGACAGGAAAACACTGAAGCTTTCTTT.

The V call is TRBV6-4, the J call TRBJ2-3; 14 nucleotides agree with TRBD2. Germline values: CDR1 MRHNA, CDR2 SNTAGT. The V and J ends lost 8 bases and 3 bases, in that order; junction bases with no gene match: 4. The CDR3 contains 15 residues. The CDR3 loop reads CASGTSGGGTDTQYF. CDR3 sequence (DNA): TGTGCCAGCGGGACTAGCGGGGGAGGGACAGATACGCAGTATTTT.

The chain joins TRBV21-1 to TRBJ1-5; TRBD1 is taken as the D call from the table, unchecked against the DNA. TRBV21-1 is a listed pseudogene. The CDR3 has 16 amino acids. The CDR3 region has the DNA TGTGCCAGCAGCAACGACACCGAATATAGCAATCAGCCCCAGCATTTT. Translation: CASSNDTEYSNQPQHF.

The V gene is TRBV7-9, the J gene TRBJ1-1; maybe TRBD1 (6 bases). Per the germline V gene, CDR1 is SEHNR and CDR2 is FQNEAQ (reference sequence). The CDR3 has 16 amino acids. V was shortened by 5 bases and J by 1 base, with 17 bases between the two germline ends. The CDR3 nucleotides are TGTGCCAGCAGCCCCACCAGCGGCAGGGGGAACACTGAAGCTTTCTTT. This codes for CASSPTSGRGNTEAFF.

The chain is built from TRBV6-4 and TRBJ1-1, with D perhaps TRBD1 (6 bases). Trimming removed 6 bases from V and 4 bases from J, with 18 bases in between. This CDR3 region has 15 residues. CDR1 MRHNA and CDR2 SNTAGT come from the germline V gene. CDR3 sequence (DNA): TGTGCCAGCAGCCCATTTGGGGGGGCAGGCACTGAAGCTTTCTTT. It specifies CASSPFGGAGTEAFF.